The 7 T cell receptor beta chains listed next were all sequenced from one sample in a study of T-cell reconstitution after alpha-beta-depleted transplantation in children. TCRbeta library construction was performed incorporating unique molecular identifiers. TCRdb called the PCR reads again in MiXCR, with one record for every CDR3 protein. The sample holds about 3,000 distinct CDR3 sequences, 25% to 30% seen once. Sequencing used PBMCs, mostly from graft donor cells, obtained 60 days after TCRalphabeta/CD19-depleted stem cell transplant. The source is a male patient between 2 and 10 years old who had a stem cell transplant for acute myeloid leukemia, so the T cells may come from the graft donor.

This clonotype was detected many times. This sequence joins TRBV5-8 and TRBJ2-1, with 7 nucleotides matching TRBD1. The ends lost 4 bases at V and 0 bases at J; junction bases unmatched: 7. The CDR3 is 16 residues long. Germline V CDR1 and CDR2: SGHTS, YDEGEE. DNA for the CDR3: TGTGCCAGCAGCCTGGGGACAGTCCACTCCTACAATGAGCAGTTCTTC. It specifies CASSLGTVHSYNEQFF.

This clonotype was counted at least ten times. J is TRBJ2-7 and V is TRBV28; perhaps TRBD1 as D (6 bases). V lost 5 bases and J lost 2, with 13 bases in between. Germline V lookup: CDR1 MDHEN, CDR2 SYDVKM. The CDR3 consists of 14 residues. CDR3 bases: TGTGCCAGCAGTGCGGCAGACAGGACCTACGAGCAGTACTTC. Protein product: CASSAADRTYEQYF.

This clonotype was seen ten or more times. V is TRBV7-9 and J is TRBJ1-5; D remains unclear. The CDR3 contains 13 residues. Trimming shortened V by 11 bases and J by 2 bases, and 13 bases separated the two germline ends. Germline V gene sequence: CDR1 SEHNR, CDR2 FQNEAQ (reference sequence). The CDR3 protein is CAVSPGRNQPQHF. The CDR3 bases are TGTGCCGTCAGCCCAGGCCGCAATCAGCCCCAGCATTTT.

This clonotype was detected many times. This chain connects TRBV29-1 to TRBJ2-1; 8 bases are shared with TRBD1. This CDR3 spans 13 amino acids. Unmatched junction bases numbered 9, after V lost 7 bases and J lost 7 bases. Per the germline V gene, CDR1 is SQVTM and CDR2 is ANQGSEA. This chain's CDR3 is CSAPGQARNEQFF. The CDR3 DNA is TGCAGCGCCCCGGGACAGGCAAGAAATGAGCAGTTCTTC.

This clonotype was detected ten times or more. The chain has TRBV19 and TRBJ2-1; 8 bases are a match to TRBD2. The CDR3 sequence is 16 residues long. From germline, CDR1 is LNHDA and CDR2 SQIVND (reference sequence). V dropped 3 bases and J dropped 0; count of bases not matched to a gene: 4. CDR3 residues: CASSISGGISYNEQFF. The CDR3 DNA reads as TGTGCCAGTAGTATCTCGGGAGGGATCTCCTACAATGAGCAGTTCTTC.

This clonotype occurred many times. The CDR3 spells CASSAQQGAPYGYTF. The CDR3 nucleotides read TGTGCCAGCAGCGCCCAACAGGGGGCGCCTTATGGCTACACCTTC. This rearrangement joins TRBV9 to TRBJ1-2; 9 bases align to TRBD1. This CDR3 region has 15 residues. V lost 3 bases, J lost 5 bases, and 8 bases stayed unmatched. Germline V gives CDR1 SGDLS, CDR2 YYNGEE. The full variable domain, completed using reference TRBV9 and TRBJ1-2, is DSGVTQTPKHLITATGQRVTLRCSPRSGDLSVYWYQQSLDQGLQFLIQYYNGEERAKGNILERFSAQQFPDLHSELNLSSLELGDSALYFCASSAQQGAPYGYTFGSGTRLTVV.

This clonotype was counted many times. The CDR3 sequence is CATSPPEGLTDTQYF. The CDR3 coding sequence is TGTGCCACCTCCCCTCCCGAGGGGCTTACAGATACGCAGTATTTT. J is TRBJ2-3 and V is TRBV3-2; no DNA check was done on the table's D call, TRBD2. TRBV3-2 is given as a pseudogene. The length of the CDR3 is 15 residues.